The clone carrying this T cell receptor (beta chain) was seen once. Original processing notes: For nucleated cells, counts were estimated from reference gene primer amplification. Profiled with immunoSEQ multiplex PCR; TCRdb holds only in-frame clones, not every one. The V and J calls and the clone size are those of that table, but D and trimming were determined from the DNA. The table includes 89,000 or so clones, 90% to 95% detected once. V dropped 6 bases and J dropped 6 bases, with 15 bases sitting between them. There are 13 residues in the CDR3. The data were taken from a study of blood T cell repertoires in COVID-19. Study background: The study drew acute and convalescent COVID-19 samples from the United States, Italy and Spain. Nucleic acid was either cDNA or gDNA, and it came from T cells, B-cell-depleted T cells, or PBMCs.

The clonotype was recovered from a human donor with active COVID-19. The donor label of this sample is uncertain. The material sequenced was peripheral blood. The rearrangement uses TRBV12-3 or TRBV12-4 and TRBJ2-7; D possibly corresponds to TRBD2 (6 bases). The CDR3 bases are TGTGCCAGCAGCTCCTCGACTAGTAGCGAGCAGTACTTC. It codes for CASSSSTSSEQYF.